Listed here are 29 T cell receptor beta chains from one sample, sequenced in a study of cytomegalovirus exposure and HLA in healthy donors. Amplification used 60 Vbeta primers and 13 Jbeta primers. Only in-frame clones appear in the TCRdb table, and some are missing; sequencing was by immunoSEQ multiplex PCR. The sample yields over 150,000 clones, approximately 78% seen once. Sequencing was carried out using PBMCs. These receptors were collected from a woman aged 50 to 65 in good health and CMV-seropositive.

V gene TRBV6-1 combines with J gene TRBJ2-4, with D perhaps TRBD1 (5 bases). Trimming took 8 bases from V and 2 from J, leaving 13 bases between them. CDR1 and CDR2 (germline): MNHNS, SASEGT. CDR3 size: 14 residues. The CDR3 DNA follows: TGTGCCAGCTCCCGGCGACAGACCAAAAACATTCAGTACTTC. Residues: CASSRRQTKNIQYF.

The chain joins TRBV7-9 to TRBJ1-1; weak D call: TRBD1 (5 bases). The CDR3 covers 16 residues. Germline V CDR1 and CDR2: SEHNR, FQNEAQ (reference sequence). Deletions cut 5 bases from V and 0 bases from J, with 16 bases between. CDR3 sequence reads: CASSPGVAGMNTEAFF. The CDR3 DNA reads as TGTGCCAGCAGCCCGGGGGTGGCGGGCATGAACACTGAAGCTTTCTTT.

V usage is TRBV5-6 and J usage is TRBJ2-7, with D perhaps TRBD1 (5 bases). Germline values: CDR1 SGHDT, CDR2 YYEEEE. The CDR3 loop spans 14 amino acids. V lost 1 base to trimming and J lost 5 bases, with 13 bases between them. CDR3 amino acids: CASSLYRLMDEQYF. The CDR3 DNA is TGTGCCAGCAGCTTGTACAGGTTAATGGACGAGCAGTACTTC.

The chain links TRBV7-2 to TRBJ2-7; the D gene is possibly TRBD1 (5 bases). Trimming pared 3 bases from V and 4 bases from J, leaving 16 bases between. The CDR3 totals 15 residues. Looked up from germline, CDR1 is SGHTA and CDR2 is FQGNSA. The chain's CDR3 is CASSFQGRVGYEQYF. CDR3 in DNA: TGTGCCAGCAGCTTTCAGGGCAGAGTTGGTTACGAGCAGTACTTC.

The V and J genes are TRBV5-1 and TRBJ2-7; the D is unclear. Germline-derived CDR1 and CDR2 are SGHRS and YFSETQ. CDR3 length equals 13 residues. V was clipped by 2 bases and J by 2 bases, with 8 bases between them. In nucleotides, the CDR3 is TGCGCCAGCAGCTTTCGTACAGCCTACGAGCAGTACTTC. It is translated as CASSFRTAYEQYF.

Of note for this clone: A far larger clone lies a single base away; this is likely a read error. Different DNA sequences within this sample yield the same CDR3. CDR3 DNA: TGTGCCAGCGAAGGGACAGGGGAAGGGGCTTTCTTT. This encodes CASEGTGEGAFF. The chain recombines TRBV6-5 with TRBJ1-1, with 10 nucleotides matching TRBD1. Unmatched junction bases numbered 8, after V lost 8 bases and J lost 11 bases. CDR1 MNHEY and CDR2 SVGAGI come from the germline V gene. This CDR3 spans 12 amino acids.

The V gene is TRBV7-3, the J gene TRBJ2-3; 12 positions agree with TRBD2. In germline, CDR1 is SGHTA, CDR2 FQGTGA. CDR3 length equals 15 residues. V shed 5 bases and J 3 bases; nucleotides not matched to a gene: 3. The CDR3 here is CASSRLAGETDTQYF. The CDR3 nucleotides are TGTGCCAGCAGCCGACTAGCGGGGGAAACAGATACGCAGTATTTT.

This clone was counted a few times. The rearrangement uses TRBV11-2 and TRBJ2-2; possibly TRBD1 for D (6 bases). Trimming shortened V by 2 bases and J by 7 bases, and 17 bases separated the two germline ends. Germline values: CDR1 SGHAT, CDR2 FQNNGV. The CDR3 runs 16 residues. Here the CDR3 DNA reads TGTGCCAGCAGCTTACTTCTCGGACAGTATGTCGGGGAGCTGTTTTTT. The encoded protein is CASSLLLGQYVGELFF.

This chain joins TRBV30 and TRBJ1-6; no firm D call. Trimming cost V 0 bases and J 6 bases, with 15 bases left between them. Germline CDR1 GTSNPN, CDR2 SVGIG (reference sequence). This CDR3 is built from 16 residues. The CDR3 coding sequence is TGTGCCTGGAGTGTACTAAGAGTTGGAACTAATTCACCCCTCCACTTT. This translates into CAWSVLRVGTNSPLHF.

The rearrangement uses TRBV6-6 and TRBJ1-2, with D maybe TRBD1 (5 bases). Per the germline V gene, CDR1 is MNHNY and CDR2 is SVGAGI (reference sequence). This CDR3 spans 14 amino acids. Trimming shortened V by 5 bases and J by 8 bases, and 18 bases separated the two germline ends. The CDR3 spells CASSGPGGTGGYTF. CDR3 nucleotides: TGTGCCAGCAGTGGACCGGGGGGGACGGGGGGCTACACCTTC.

The chain carries TRBV5-8 and TRBJ1-1; D uncertain. CDR1 and CDR2 (germline): SGHTS, YDEGEE. Trimming shortened V by 1 base and J by 0 bases, and 4 bases separated the two germline ends. The CDR3 is 13 residues long. Here the CDR3 DNA reads TGTGCCAGCAGCTTGCAGATGAACACTGAAGCTTTCTTT. Translating it yields CASSLQMNTEAFF.

The J gene is TRBJ2-3, the V gene TRBV5-1; 7 nucleotides align to TRBD1. V dropped 3 bases and J dropped 4; count of bases not matched to a gene: 2. CDR1 and CDR2 (germline): SGHRS, YFSETQ. The CDR3 contains 13 residues. The CDR3 coding sequence is TGCGCCAGCAGCTGGACAGGCCCAGATACGCAGTATTTT. Its protein product is CASSWTGPDTQYF. Using reference TRBV5-1 and TRBJ2-3 for the parts outside the CDR3, the full variable domain is KAGVTQTPRYLIKTRGQQVTLSCSPISGHRSVSWYQQTPGQGLQFLFEYFSETQRNKGNFPGRFSGRQFSNSRSEMNVSTLELGDSALYLCASSWTGPDTQYFGPGTRLTVL.

The chain links TRBV5-1 to TRBJ1-4; TRBD1 matches 7 bases. V shed 3 bases, J shed 4 bases, and the junction held 3 bases outside the gene matches. Germline CDR1 SGHRS, CDR2 YFSETQ. This CDR3 spans 14 amino acids. The DNA of the CDR3 is TGCGCCAGCAGCTCGACAGGGTATAATGAAAAACTGTTTTTT. Encoded protein: CASSSTGYNEKLFF.

This clone was observed a few times. The chain combines TRBV2 with TRBJ1-2, with D possibly being TRBD1 (6 bases). The CDR3 length is 13 residues. The ends were cut back, 3 bases at V and 7 bases at J, with 12 bases in the middle. Germline V gives CDR1 SNHLY, CDR2 FYNNEI. The CDR3 spells CASSEWGLRGYTF. The CDR3 DNA follows: TGTGCCAGCAGTGAGTGGGGGCTGCGTGGCTACACCTTC.

This chain connects TRBV5-5 to TRBJ1-5; no definite D call. This CDR3 is 15 amino acids long. Germline CDR1 SGHKS, CDR2 YYEKEE (reference sequence). V was pared by 5 bases and J by 4 bases, with 16 bases between. This CDR3 reads CASSLTGRLNQPQHF. CDR3 coding DNA: TGTGCCAGCAGTTTGACCGGGCGACTAAATCAGCCCCAGCATTTT.

The chain has TRBV9 and TRBJ2-7, with D perhaps TRBD1 (6 bases). The V end lost 4 bases, the J end lost 4 bases, and 18 bases lay between the germline ends. CDR1 and CDR2 from the germline V gene are SGDLS and YYNGEE. The CDR3 has 15 residues. CDR3 nucleotide sequence: TGTGCCAGCAGCCCCACTCCCAGGGGCTCTTACGAGCAGTACTTC. Its translation: CASSPTPRGSYEQYF.

In this sample, this clone turned up once. V is TRBV30 and J is TRBJ1-1; TRBD1 agrees at 9 bases. CDR3 length: 15 residues. The germline gives CDR1 GTSNPN, CDR2 SVGIG (reference sequence). J was trimmed by 0 bases and V by 2 bases; bases with no gene match: 4. The CDR3 reads CAWSHRDRVNTEAFF. The CDR3 nucleotides are TGTGCCTGGAGTCATCGGGACAGGGTGAACACTGAAGCTTTCTTT.

The chain uses TRBV2 and TRBJ2-3; TRBD1 might be the D (5 bases). The length of the CDR3 is 15 residues. Germline CDR1 reads SNHLY; CDR2 reads FYNNEI. Trimming shortened V by 8 bases and J by 3 bases, and 18 bases separated the two germline ends. The CDR3 spells CASGRQGILTDTQYF. In DNA form, the CDR3 reads TGTGCCAGCGGCAGGCAGGGTATTTTGACAGATACGCAGTATTTT.

The rearrangement joins TRBV10-1 to TRBJ2-7; D not resolved. CDR1 WNHNN and CDR2 SYGVQD come from the germline V gene (reference sequence). V was trimmed by 3 bases and J by 5 bases, leaving 8 bases between them. The CDR3 is 12 residues long. The CDR3 bases are TGCGCCAGCAGTGAACCAGGAAACGAGCAGTACTTC. Protein product: CASSEPGNEQYF.

In this sample, this clone turned up a few times. The chain combines TRBV2 with TRBJ1-1, with no clear D. CDR3 length: 11 amino acids. The germline V and J ends were trimmed by 6 bases and 6 bases, with 8 bases remaining between them. From germline, CDR1 is SNHLY and CDR2 FYNNEI. As DNA, the CDR3 is TGTGCCAGCAGGACGCGGGCTGAAGCTTTCTTT. It is translated as CASRTRAEAFF.

J is TRBJ2-1 and V is TRBV4-2; 7 bases match TRBD1. This CDR3 region has 16 residues. Trimming removed 0 bases from V and 3 bases from J; junction bases left unmatched: 5. The germline CDR1 and CDR2 sequences are LGHNA and YNFKEQ. CDR3 DNA: TGTGCCAGCAGCCAAGATGGCTGGACAGGCTACAATGAGCAGTTCTTC. Translation gives CASSQDGWTGYNEQFF.

This chain links TRBV10-2 with TRBJ1-2; tentative D call: TRBD1 (5 bases). The V gene's germline CDR1 is WSHSY and CDR2 SAAADI. V lost 6 bases and J lost 8, with 19 bases in between. There are 14 residues in the CDR3. As DNA, the CDR3 is TGCGCCAGCAGCATAGATGGGGACTTGGGAGGCTACACCTTC. This encodes CASSIDGDLGGYTF.

This sequence joins TRBV29-1 and TRBJ1-6; no clear D gene. This CDR3 has 13 amino acids. Germline V gives CDR1 SQVTM, CDR2 ANQGSEA. Trimming cost V 2 bases and J 10 bases, with 12 bases left between them. The CDR3 DNA follows: TGCAGCGTTGAAACGTATCGCGGATCACCCCTCCACTTT. Encoded protein: CSVETYRGSPLHF.

This clone was picked up one time. The chain is built from TRBV7-8 and TRBJ2-7, with 12 bases aligning to TRBD2. This CDR3 spans 16 amino acids. The germline V gene encodes CDR1 SGHVS and CDR2 FQNEAQ. V shed 0 bases, J shed 4 bases, and the junction held 4 bases outside the gene matches. Written as DNA, the CDR3 is TGTGCCAGCAGCTTAGCCGGACTAGCGGGGACTTACGAGCAGTACTTC. Its protein is CASSLAGLAGTYEQYF.

The chain combines TRBV9 with TRBJ2-2, with 7 bases fitting TRBD1. J lost 7 bases, V lost 4 bases, and 13 bases had no gene match. Germline V gene lookup returns CDR1 SGDLS and CDR2 YYNGEE. CDR3 length: 16 residues. Here the CDR3 reads CASSPTQTGVSGELFF. CDR3 nucleotide sequence: TGTGCCAGCAGCCCCACACAAACAGGGGTGAGCGGGGAGCTGTTTTTT.

The chain employs TRBV10-1 and TRBJ1-5, with 8 positions matching TRBD1. The junction had 8 bases not matched to a gene; V was cut back by 6 bases and J by 4 bases. The V gene's germline CDR1 is WNHNN and CDR2 SYGVQD (reference sequence). This CDR3 contains 15 residues. CDR3 sequence: CASRPPRTGNQPQHF. CDR3 in DNA: TGCGCCAGCAGACCTCCAAGGACAGGGAATCAGCCCCAGCATTTT.

This clone was counted only a few times. This CDR3 is CASSPTSGGPSNTGELFF. The CDR3 coding sequence is TGTGCCAGCAGCCCCACTAGCGGGGGGCCCTCGAACACCGGGGAGCTGTTTTTT. The chain uses TRBV7-9 and TRBJ2-2; 12 positions match TRBD2. V lost 5 bases and J lost 0; bases outside the gene matches: 7. The CDR3 extends over 18 amino acids. CDR1 and CDR2 (germline): SEHNR, FQNEAQ (reference sequence).

The chain combines TRBV6-4 with TRBJ2-7; 9 positions match TRBD1. The CDR3 length is 14 residues. Trimming took 8 bases from V and 4 from J; bases not matched to a gene: 9. CDR1 is MRHNA, CDR2 SNTAGT, per germline. The CDR3 sequence: CASLSRDRVYEQYF. The CDR3 DNA is TGTGCCAGCCTGTCAAGGGACAGGGTGTACGAGCAGTACTTC.

This rearrangement joins TRBV4-2 to TRBJ2-3; TRBD2 might be the D (5 bases). The germline V and J ends were trimmed by 0 bases and 2 bases, with 6 bases remaining between them. CDR3 length equals 14 residues. From germline, CDR1 is LGHNA and CDR2 YNFKEQ. Here the CDR3 DNA reads TGTGCCAGCAGCCAAGAGAGGGACACAGATACGCAGTATTTT. Its protein product is CASSQERDTDTQYF.